The T cell receptor (beta chain) described here comes from a study of cytomegalovirus exposure and HLA in healthy donors. For the study at large: Of all 400 or so donors who were genotyped, roughly 81% belonged to the Caucasian-associated ancestry cluster. Study-wide points: Reports credit the classifier with highly specific, highly sensitive diagnosis of cytomegalovirus status. Rare sequences made up most TCRs, while some public TCRs were found in many donors.

PCR amplification relied on 60 Vbeta primers (plus 13 Jbeta primers). This table comes from immunoSEQ multiplex PCR, and its TCRdb copy is limited to in-frame clones, with some not included. There are 100,000 to 140,000 clones in the sample; roughly three quarters occur only once, and about 2.3% lies in the top ten. On this clone: The antigen is undetermined.

Although they were nominally healthy when sampled, donors likely had unrecorded immune exposures. Material: PBMCs. This clonotype originated in a man younger than 30 in good health and CMV-seronegative.

CDR3 bases: TGTGCCAGTAGGCCTCTGAGGGACAGGGGTGTCGGCAGGTCCAATGAGCAGTTCTTC. It is translated as CASRPLRDRGVGRSNEQFF. This rearrangement joins TRBV19 to TRBJ2-1; TRBD1 matches 10 bases. V gave up 6 bases and J gave up 6 bases; unmatched junction bases: 20. The CDR3 runs to 19 residues. Germline assignment: CDR1 LNHDA and CDR2 SQIVND (reference sequence).